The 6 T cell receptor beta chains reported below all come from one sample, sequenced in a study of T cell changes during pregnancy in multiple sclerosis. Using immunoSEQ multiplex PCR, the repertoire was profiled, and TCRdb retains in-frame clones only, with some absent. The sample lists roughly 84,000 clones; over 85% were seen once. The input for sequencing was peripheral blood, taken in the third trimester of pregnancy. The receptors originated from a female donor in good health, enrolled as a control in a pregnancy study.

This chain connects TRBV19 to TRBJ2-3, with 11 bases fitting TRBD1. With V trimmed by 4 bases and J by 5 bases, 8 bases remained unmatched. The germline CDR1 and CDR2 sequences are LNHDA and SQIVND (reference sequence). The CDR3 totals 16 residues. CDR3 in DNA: TGTGCCAGTAGTACTTTGGGACAGGGGGTCGGAGATACGCAGTATTTT. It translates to CASSTLGQGVGDTQYF.

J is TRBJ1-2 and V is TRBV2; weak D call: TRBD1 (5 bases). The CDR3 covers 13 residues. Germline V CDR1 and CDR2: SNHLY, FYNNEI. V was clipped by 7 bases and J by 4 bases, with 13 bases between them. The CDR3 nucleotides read TGTGCCAGCATCTTACAGGACCTCTATGGCTACACCTTC. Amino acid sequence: CASILQDLYGYTF.

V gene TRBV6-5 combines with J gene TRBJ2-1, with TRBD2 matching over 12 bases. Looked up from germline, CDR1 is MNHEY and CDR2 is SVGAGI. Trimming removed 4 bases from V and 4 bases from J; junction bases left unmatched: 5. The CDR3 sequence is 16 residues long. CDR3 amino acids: CASSSPSGRGYNEQFF. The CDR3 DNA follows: TGTGCCAGCAGTTCGCCTAGCGGGAGGGGGTACAATGAGCAGTTCTTC.

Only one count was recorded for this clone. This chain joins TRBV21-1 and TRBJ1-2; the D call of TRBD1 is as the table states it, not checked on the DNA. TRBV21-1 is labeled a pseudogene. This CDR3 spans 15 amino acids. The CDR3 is CASSKFNRGSYGYTF. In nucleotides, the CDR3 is TGTGCCAGCAGCAAATTCAACAGGGGCTCCTATGGCTACACCTTC.

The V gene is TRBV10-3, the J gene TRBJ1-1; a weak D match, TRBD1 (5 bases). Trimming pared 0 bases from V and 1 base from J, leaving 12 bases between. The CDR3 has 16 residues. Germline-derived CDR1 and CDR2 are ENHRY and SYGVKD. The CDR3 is CAISESLGLGNTEAFF. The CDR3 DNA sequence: TGTGCCATCAGTGAGTCATTGGGGCTCGGGAACACTGAAGCTTTCTTT.

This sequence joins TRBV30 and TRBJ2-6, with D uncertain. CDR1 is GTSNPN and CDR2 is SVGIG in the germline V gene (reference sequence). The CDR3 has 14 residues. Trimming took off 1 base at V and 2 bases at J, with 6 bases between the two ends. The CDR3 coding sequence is TGTGCCTGGAGTGGCAGCGCTGGGGCCAACGTCCTGACTTTC. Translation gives CAWSGSAGANVLTF.